A selection of T cell receptor beta chains follows, all from one sample in a study of blood T cell repertoires in COVID-19. Generated by immunoSEQ multiplex PCR, the TCRdb table keeps only in-frame clones and is missing some. The sample includes about 150,000 clones, approximately 83% of them seen just once. The sample was peripheral blood. The receptors originated from an older woman with COVID-19, enrolled during active disease. CDR3s include the opening cysteine and the closing phenylalanine or tryptophan. A D gene is named only where the DNA matches it firmly.

v_gene	j_gene	d_gene	len	CDR3nt	CDR3aa
TRBV5-8	TRBJ2-3	TRBD2	15	TGTGCCAGCAGCCCCTTTAGCGGGCACACAGATACGCAGTATTTT	CASSPFSGHTDTQYF
TRBV7-2	TRBJ1-6	TRBD1	17	TGTGCCAGCAGCTCCCAGACAGGGTTAACTCTTGGCTCACCCCTCCACTTT	CASSSQTGLTLGSPLHF
TRBV5-1	TRBJ2-1	TRBD1	18	TGCGCCAGCAGCTTGGGACAGTTCTCAGGGGGCTCCTACAATGAGCAGTTCTTC	CASSLGQFSGGSYNEQFF
TRBV5-1	TRBJ1-2	TRBD1	14	TGCGCCAGCAGCTTGGAGGGGACAGTGTATGGCTACACCTTC	CASSLEGTVYGYTF
TRBV6-5	TRBJ1-1	TRBD1	14	TGTGCCAGCAGCCGGGACAGCCTGAACACTGAAGCTTTCTTT	CASSRDSLNTEAFF
TRBV19	TRBJ1-5	-	13	TGTGCCAGTAGTATAGGGGGCGACCAGCCCCAGCATTTT	CASSIGGDQPQHF
TRBV9	TRBJ1-4	-	15	TGTGCCAGCAGCCCACGACAGCGGGCTGGTGAAAAACTGTTTTTT	CASSPRQRAGEKLFF
TRBV10-3	TRBJ1-5	-	16	TGTGCCATCAGTGAGTCGGGAGGGGGGAACAATCAGCCCCAGCATTTT	CAISESGGGNNQPQHF
TRBV11-3	TRBJ1-1	-	15	TGTGCCAGCAGCTTGGGGCGGGACGGCAACACTGAAGCTTTCTTT	CASSLGRDGNTEAFF
TRBV5-4	TRBJ2-7	TRBD1	15	TGTGCCAGCAGCTTGCAGGGGGCCCCCCTATACGAGCAGTACTTC	CASSLQGAPLYEQYF
TRBV14	TRBJ1-1	TRBD1	12	TGTGCCAGCAGCCATGACAGGGTTGAAGCTTTCTTT	CASSHDRVEAFF
TRBV6-5	TRBJ2-5	TRBD1	13	TGTGCCAGCCGAGAGGGGGCAGGAGAGACCCAGTACTTC	CASREGAGETQYF
TRBV19	TRBJ1-5	-	16	TGTGCCAGTTCCCAAAGTTCGGGAAATAGCAATCAGCCCCAGCATTTT	CASSQSSGNSNQPQHF
TRBV3-1/TRBV3-2	TRBJ1-6	-	16	TGTGCCAGCAGCCAAGTTATCGGGAGGGGTAATTCACCCCTCCACTTT	CASSQVIGRGNSPLHF
TRBV27	TRBJ1-1	TRBD1	15	TGTGCCAGCAGTTCCACAGGGGGCGGGAGTACTGAAGCTTTCTTT	CASSSTGGGSTEAFF
TRBV5-5	TRBJ2-5	-	14	TGTGCCAGCAGCCTGGGGCAGCCAGGGGAGACCCAGTACTTC	CASSLGQPGETQYF
TRBV5-1	TRBJ2-1	TRBD2	15	TGCGCCAGCAGCTTGGCCGCTAGCGGGTACAATGAGCAGTTCTTC	CASSLAASGYNEQFF